Below, 23 T cell receptor beta chains from the same sample are listed, as sequenced in a study of blood T cells in healthy people across ages. It was with a sample-barcoded 5' primer and a J-beta primer mix that a second PCR of roughly 7 to 12 cycles was run. MiXCR was run by TCRdb on the 5' RACE reads, yielding one entry per CDR3 protein. The sample consists of roughly 930,000 distinct CDR3 sequences, about 48% of them appearing once. The sample taken for sequencing was blood. The receptors shown here come from a man aged 25-45 years in good health.

This clonotype was observed at least ten times. The chain couples TRBV20-1 to TRBJ1-5; TRBD1 agrees at 8 bases. The length of the CDR3 is 14 residues. The V segment lost 5 bases and the J segment 4 bases; nucleotides outside the gene matches: 7. The germline V gene has CDR1 DFQATT and CDR2 SNEGSKA (reference sequence). The CDR3 is CSAASGGLNQPQHF. DNA of the CDR3: TGCAGTGCTGCCTCAGGGGGCCTTAATCAGCCCCAGCATTTT.

The chain carries TRBV7-2 and TRBJ2-7, with D maybe TRBD2 (6 bases). CDR1 and CDR2 (germline): SGHTA, FQGNSA. The CDR3 length is 15 residues. V was pared by 2 bases and J by 3 bases, with 14 bases between. CDR3 residues: CASSLSGVVNYEQYF. As DNA, the CDR3 is TGTGCCAGCAGCTTATCGGGGGTTGTCAACTACGAGCAGTACTTC.

CDR3 DNA sequence: TGTGCCAGCAGCTTAGGGGACAAGGCGGTACTCAACGAAGATGAATACGAGCAGTACTTC. It translates to CASSLGDKAVLNEDEYEQYF. The chain couples TRBV7-6 to TRBJ2-7, with D possibly matching TRBD1 (6 bases). The V gene lost 1 base and the J gene lost 4 bases, with 29 bases spanning the gap. The germline gives CDR1 SGHVS, CDR2 FNYEAQ. This CDR3 has 20 residues.

The J gene is TRBJ2-2, the V gene TRBV6-1; TRBD2 is a possible D gene (5 bases). This CDR3 has 17 residues. Germline CDR1 is MNHNS and CDR2 is SASEGT. Trimming removed 6 bases from V and 7 bases from J, with 24 bases in between. This chain's CDR3 is CASSSSGGEGVFGELFF. The CDR3 nucleotides read TGTGCCAGCAGCAGCTCTGGAGGCGAGGGAGTGTTCGGGGAGCTGTTTTTT.

This chain uses TRBV6-6 with TRBJ2-5; 8 nucleotides agree with TRBD1. Germline V gene sequence: CDR1 MNHNY, CDR2 SVGAGI (reference sequence). The ends lost 0 bases at V and 4 bases at J; junction bases unmatched: 1. This CDR3 is 14 amino acids long. The chain's CDR3 is CASSYSGQVETQYF. CDR3 coding DNA: TGTGCCAGCAGTTACTCGGGACAGGTAGAGACCCAGTACTTC.

The rearrangement links TRBV4-2 to TRBJ1-4; 7 bases are a match to TRBD1. CDR1 LGHNA and CDR2 YNFKEQ come from the germline V gene. The CDR3 spans 16 residues. V gave up 3 bases and J gave up 1 base; unmatched junction bases: 5. CDR3 in amino acids: CASSQGYRGTNEKLFF. Here the CDR3 DNA reads TGTGCCAGCAGCCAGGGCTACAGGGGAACTAATGAAAAACTGTTTTTT.

The rearrangement joins TRBV28 to TRBJ1-4; TRBD1 is a possible D gene (5 bases). Trimming removed 4 bases at V and 1 base at J, with 13 bases between. From germline, CDR1 is MDHEN and CDR2 SYDVKM. The CDR3 totals 16 residues. The CDR3 DNA follows: TGTGCCAGCAGTTCCCCGGCGGGGGAAACTAATGAAAAACTGTTTTTT. Amino acids: CASSSPAGETNEKLFF.

This rearrangement joins TRBV20-1 to TRBJ2-5; 7 nucleotides agree with TRBD2. Germline CDR1 DFQATT, CDR2 SNEGSKA (reference sequence). Losses at the gene ends were 6 bases for V and 7 bases for J; bases not matched to a gene: 17. This CDR3 has 15 amino acids. CDR3 sequence: CSARKREGPSGTQYF. The CDR3 bases are TGCAGTGCGAGGAAGCGGGAAGGGCCTTCAGGGACCCAGTACTTC.

This chain uses TRBV4-2 with TRBJ1-5; D gene ambiguous. Deletions cut 2 bases from V and 4 bases from J, with 9 bases between. Germline-derived CDR1 and CDR2 are LGHNA and YNFKEQ. This CDR3 comprises 14 residues. The CDR3 here is CASSQQTGNQPQHF. The CDR3 bases are TGTGCCAGCAGCCAACAGACGGGTAATCAGCCCCAGCATTTT.

The chain carries TRBV2 and TRBJ2-5; D ambiguous. Trimming cost V 2 bases and J 5 bases, with 9 bases left between them. Germline CDR1 and CDR2: SNHLY and FYNNEI. The CDR3 runs to 13 residues. The CDR3 DNA reads as TGTGCCAGCAGTGAATCCCGGCGGGAGACCCAGTACTTC. Translating gives CASSESRRETQYF.

The chain couples TRBV6-1 to TRBJ2-3; 7 positions match TRBD2. This CDR3 contains 15 residues. V was pared by 3 bases and J by 2 bases, with 5 bases of the junction left unmatched. CDR1 is MNHNS and CDR2 is SASEGT in the germline V gene. The CDR3 sequence: CASSESGVNTDTQYF. CDR3 DNA sequence: TGTGCCAGCAGTGAGAGCGGGGTTAACACAGATACGCAGTATTTT.

The rearrangement joins TRBV7-2 to TRBJ1-5; D is unresolved. Trimming removed 1 base at V and 6 bases at J, with 10 bases between. The V gene's germline CDR1 is SGHTA and CDR2 FQGNSA. The CDR3 loop spans 14 amino acids. The CDR3 coding sequence is TGTGCCAGCAGCTTAGGTGCATCGGGTCAGCCCCAGCATTTT. Amino acids: CASSLGASGQPQHF.

V is TRBV3-1 and J is TRBJ2-7; 10 bases align to TRBD1. V lost 3 bases, J lost 6 bases, and 8 bases stayed unmatched. Germline V gene data show CDR1 as LGHDT and CDR2 as YNNKEL (reference sequence). The CDR3 is 15 residues long. The CDR3 nucleotides are TGTGCCAGCAGCCACTCCGGGACAGGGGCTTTCGAGCAGTACTTC. Its protein is CASSHSGTGAFEQYF.

This clonotype was observed a handful of times. The rearrangement joins TRBV3-1 to TRBJ2-3; 11 positions match TRBD2. Germline trimming cut 1 base from V and 7 bases from J; bases unmatched to any gene: 4. Germline V lookup: CDR1 LGHDT, CDR2 YNNKEL (reference sequence). The length of the CDR3 is 15 residues. This CDR3 reads CASSQVSTSGNTQYF. CDR3 DNA: TGTGCCAGCAGCCAAGTTTCGACTAGCGGGAATACGCAGTATTTT.

This clonotype was recorded a few times. The gene calls are TRBV7-9 and TRBJ2-3, with 7 nucleotides matching TRBD2. Germline CDR1 and CDR2: SEHNR and FQNEAQ (reference sequence). This CDR3 region has 16 residues. V was clipped by 3 bases and J by 4 bases; unmatched bases: 10. The CDR3 nucleotides are TGTGCCAGCAGCTTCGCGGGGGTAACTATCTCAGATACGCAGTATTTT. It codes for CASSFAGVTISDTQYF.

This clonotype was seen more than once but under ten times. The junction and the germline gene differ at one end; a read error may be behind it. CDR3 in amino acids: CASSEYNAENTQYF. In DNA, the CDR3 is TGTGCCAGCAGTGAATACAATGCGGAAAACACTCAGTACTTC. The chain couples TRBV25-1 to TRBJ2-4; D is ambiguous. This CDR3 region has 14 residues. Germline assignment: CDR1 MGHDK and CDR2 SYGVNS.

V usage is TRBV2 and J usage is TRBJ2-5; D is uncertain. Per the germline V gene, CDR1 is SNHLY and CDR2 is FYNNEI. CDR3 size: 12 residues. The V end lost 6 bases, the J end lost 2 bases, and 7 bases lay between the germline ends. This CDR3 is CASRLEQETQYF. The CDR3 DNA reads as TGTGCCAGCAGGTTGGAGCAAGAGACCCAGTACTTC. The complete variable domain, with remaining parts taken from reference TRBV2 and TRBJ2-5, reads EPEVTQTPSHQVTQMGQEVILRCVPISNHLYFYWYRQILGQKVEFLVSFYNNEISEKSEIFDDQFSVERPDGSNFTLKIRSTKLEDSAMYFCASRLEQETQYFGPGTRLLVL.

This clonotype was found once. This chain uses TRBV3-1 with TRBJ2-1; tentatively, D is TRBD2 (6 bases). Germline V gives CDR1 LGHDT, CDR2 YNNKEL (reference sequence). The length of the CDR3 is 16 residues. Trimming pared 0 bases from V and 3 bases from J, leaving 12 bases between. CDR3 sequence (DNA): TGTGCCAGCAGCCAAGAAAACGAGCGGGTCTACAATGAGCAGTTCTTC. Translation gives CASSQENERVYNEQFF.

This clonotype appeared a single time. The J gene is TRBJ1-2, the V gene TRBV5-1; no clear D. Germline CDR1 reads SGHRS; CDR2 reads YFSETQ. The ends were cut back, 4 bases at V and 8 bases at J, with 18 bases in the middle. The CDR3 consists of 14 residues. The CDR3 DNA is TGCGCCAGCAGCCCAAGGGATCGCCTGGGGGGCTACACCTTC. This sequence encodes CASSPRDRLGGYTF. The variable domain in full, with the rest retrieved from reference TRBV5-1 and TRBJ1-2, is KAGVTQTPRYLIKTRGQQVTLSCSPISGHRSVSWYQQTPGQGLQFLFEYFSETQRNKGNFPGRFSGRQFSNSRSEMNVSTLELGDSALYLCASSPRDRLGGYTFGSGTRLTVV.

The J gene is TRBJ2-6, the V gene TRBV7-3, with D perhaps matching TRBD1 (6 bases). The CDR3 runs to 15 residues. CDR1 SGHTA and CDR2 FQGTGA come from the germline V gene. Trimming left V 5 bases short and J 4 bases short, with 12 bases between. CDR3: CASSPWDKGANVLTF. CDR3 DNA: TGTGCCAGCAGCCCATGGGACAAGGGGGCCAACGTCCTGACTTTC.

This chain uses TRBV20-1 with TRBJ2-7; TRBD2 might be the D (5 bases). V dropped 3 bases and J dropped 2 bases, with 17 bases sitting between them. Looked up from germline, CDR1 is DFQATT and CDR2 is SNEGSKA (reference sequence). This CDR3 has 15 amino acids. Here the CDR3 reads CSASGVGLYPYEQYF. CDR3 nucleotides: TGCAGTGCTAGCGGGGTTGGACTCTATCCCTACGAGCAGTACTTC.

The CDR3 nucleotides read TGTGCCAGCAGCCTTACGGGACTGACAGCTCTGGGGGCCAACGTCCTGACTTTC. Protein: CASSLTGLTALGANVLTF. J is TRBJ2-6 and V is TRBV3-1, with a tentative D call TRBD2 (6 bases). There are 18 residues in the CDR3. The V gene lost 4 bases and the J gene lost 4 bases, with 20 bases spanning the gap. The germline V gene encodes CDR1 LGHDT and CDR2 YNNKEL (reference sequence).

This sequence joins TRBV6-5 and TRBJ2-7; 9 nucleotides match TRBD1. The ends lost 6 bases at V and 3 bases at J; junction bases unmatched: 6. Per germline, CDR1 MNHEY and CDR2 SVGAGI. This CDR3 comprises 14 residues. The CDR3 loop is CASSGQGPNYEQYF. The CDR3 DNA reads as TGTGCCAGCAGCGGACAGGGGCCAAACTACGAGCAGTACTTC.